Listed below are T cell receptor beta chains from one sample, sequenced in a study of CD8 T cells in Susac syndrome. TCRdb reanalysed the immunoSEQ multiplex PCR reads using MiXCR and keeps one entry per CDR3 protein. The table records roughly 200,000 distinct CDR3 sequences, 85% to 95% of them present only once. Sample: CD4+ T cells from PBMCs. These receptors were obtained from a human donor with Susac syndrome. Each CDR3 is given with its conserved first and last residue. The D gene is left open where the match is weak. Clone size is stated in some rows and not others, as once, few, many or a class when expanded.

v_call	j_call	clone_size	d_call	cdr3_nt	cdr3_aa
TRBV24-1	TRBJ2-7	NA	NA	TGTGCCAGTGGGTCGAGGGACTACGAGCAGTACTTC	CASGSRDYEQYF
TRBV7-3	TRBJ2-5	NA	TRBD2	TGTGCCAGCAGCTTATCCGGCGGGGGGCCCCAAGAGACCCAGTACTTC	CASSLSGGGPQETQYF
TRBV4-3	TRBJ2-5	NA	TRBD1	TGCGCCAGCAGCCCTGGGGACAGGGCCCTTCTACCTCGGGGGGAGACCCAGTACTTC	CASSPGDRALLPRGETQYF
TRBV19	TRBJ1-2	NA	NA	TGTGCCAGTAGTACAGGACGGGTCTATGGCTACACCTTC	CASSTGRVYGYTF
TRBV7-6	TRBJ2-7	NA	NA	TGTGCCAGCAGCTCCAACCCAACTCTAGCGACCCTCCCTTCGGAGCAGTACTTC	CASSSNPTLATLPSEQYF
TRBV9	TRBJ2-3	NA	TRBD2	TGTGCCAGCAGCGTTAGCGGGGGGGCAAGTACGCAGTATTTT	CASSVSGGASTQYF
TRBV18	TRBJ1-2	NA	NA	TGTGCCAGCTCACCAAACGGCCTCTATGGCTACACCTTC	CASSPNGLYGYTF
TRBV30	TRBJ1-6	NA	NA	TGTGCCTGGAGTGTTGGCTACCGAGAGGCTTCACCCCTCCACTTT	CAWSVGYREASPLHF
TRBV2	TRBJ1-2	NA	NA	TGTGCCAGCAAGTCAGGGGACGGCTATGGCTACACCTTC	CASKSGDGYGYTF
TRBV2	TRBJ1-1	NA	TRBD1	TGTGCCAGCGACAGGGTCGACACTGAAGCTTTCTTT	CASDRVDTEAFF
TRBV6-2/TRBV6-3	TRBJ2-1	once	TRBD2	TGTGCCAGCAGTTACGGGACTAGCGGGACCTACAATGAGCAGTTCTTC	CASSYGTSGTYNEQFF
TRBV20-1	TRBJ1-3	NA	NA	TGCAGTGCTAGAGATACAGTTGGTGGAAACACCATATATTTT	CSARDTVGGNTIYF
TRBV2	TRBJ2-7	NA	TRBD2	TGTGCCAGCAGTGAAACTAGCGGGAAGTCCTACGAGCAGTACTTC	CASSETSGKSYEQYF
TRBV20-1	TRBJ2-1	once	TRBD2	TGCAGTGCCTCCCGGGGACTAGCGAACAATGAGCAGTTCTTC	CSASRGLANNEQFF
TRBV20-1	TRBJ2-1	NA	NA	TGCAGTGCTTGGGCTAGCGAGACCCTCTACAATGAGCAGTTCTTC	CSAWASETLYNEQFF
TRBV7-2	TRBJ1-3	NA	TRBD1	TGTGCCAGCAGCCGGACAGGGGCTGGAAACACCATATATTTT	CASSRTGAGNTIYF
TRBV4-2	TRBJ1-3	NA	NA	TGTGCCAGCAGCCAAGTTACATTTGGAAACACCATATATTTT	CASSQVTFGNTIYF
TRBV3-1	TRBJ1-1	NA	NA	TGTGCCAGCAGCCCGAAGATTAACACTGAAGCTTTCTTT	CASSPKINTEAFF
TRBV7-8	TRBJ1-6	NA	TRBD1	TGTGCCAGCAGCACCGGGACAGCCTATAATTCACCCCTCCACTTT	CASSTGTAYNSPLHF
TRBV19	TRBJ1-5	NA	NA	TGTGCCAGTACTAGACGAAGGGGACAAGATAGCAATCAGCCCCAGCATTTT	CASTRRRGQDSNQPQHF
TRBV20-1	TRBJ2-3	NA	TRBD2	TGCAGTGGAGGCGGGAGGATCATTGAGAGGGAAGATACGCAGTATTTT	CSGGGRIIEREDTQYF
TRBV29-1	TRBJ2-1	NA	NA	TGCAGCGTTGGTGAGGGGACGGATGAGCAGTTCTTC	CSVGEGTDEQFF
TRBV4-2	TRBJ2-2	once	TRBD2	TGTGCCAGCAGCCAAGATGCGGGACTAGCGGGAGGGGACATCGGGGAGCTGTTTTTT	CASSQDAGLAGGDIGELFF
TRBV20-1	TRBJ2-7	NA	TRBD2	TGCAGTGTTCCTAGCGGGAGCAACGAGCAGTACTTC	CSVPSGSNEQYF
TRBV6-6	TRBJ1-2	NA	TRBD1	TGTGCCAGCAGCTTCTCCGGGACAGGGGTTTATGGCTACACCTTC	CASSFSGTGVYGYTF
TRBV15	TRBJ1-1	NA	TRBD1	TGTGCCACCAGCGGGGACAGGGGGCATCCTGAAGCTTTCTTT	CATSGDRGHPEAFF
TRBV5-1	TRBJ2-6	NA	NA	TGCGCCAGCAGCTGGGTCTCCAGCTCTGGGGCCAACGTCCTGACTTTC	CASSWVSSSGANVLTF
TRBV3-1	TRBJ1-2	NA	NA	TGTGCCAGCAGCCAAGCCTCGAGTCGGTTTGGCTACACCTTC	CASSQASSRFGYTF
TRBV3-1	TRBJ1-5	NA	NA	TGTGCCAGCAGCCAACAGGGGAACGGGGGTCAGCCCCAGCATTTT	CASSQQGNGGQPQHF
TRBV5-1	TRBJ1-1	NA	NA	TGCGCCAGCATGGAGGGGAGTAACACTGAAGCTTTCTTT	CASMEGSNTEAFF
TRBV6-1	TRBJ2-5	once	NA	TGTGCCAGCAGTGAACCACAAATCCAAGAGACCCAGTACTTC	CASSEPQIQETQYF
TRBV23-1	TRBJ2-5	NA	NA	TGCGCCAGCAGTCAATCGTCCAGATTTAAGGAAGAGACCCAGTACTTC	CASSQSSRFKEETQYF
TRBV14	TRBJ2-7	NA	NA	TGTGCCAGCAGCCAAGGGTTTTTCACTAAGTACTTC	CASSQGFFTKYF
TRBV21-1	TRBJ1-2	NA	NA	TGTGCCAGCAGCACCACAGGGTATGGCTACACCTTC	CASSTTGYGYTF
TRBV7-6	TRBJ1-1	NA	TRBD1	TGTGCCAGCAGCCCCCTACAACACTCCGGGACAGGGACTGAAGCTTTCTTT	CASSPLQHSGTGTEAFF
TRBV5-1	TRBJ2-6	NA	TRBD2	TGCGCCAGCCAAAGGGAGACTAGCGGGAATACTGGGGCCAACGTCCTGACTTTC	CASQRETSGNTGANVLTF
TRBV7-9	TRBJ2-1	NA	TRBD2	TGTGCCAGCAGCACAAACTTCAGCGGGATAAACTACAATGAGCAGTTCTTC	CASSTNFSGINYNEQFF
TRBV25-1	TRBJ2-3	NA	TRBD2	TGTGCCAGCAGTGATTTAGCGGGGGGCACAGATACGCAGTATTTT	CASSDLAGGTDTQYF
TRBV30	TRBJ2-5	NA	TRBD1	TGTGCCTGTACCCAGGGGGCGGAGGAGACCCAGTACTTC	CACTQGAEETQYF
TRBV2	TRBJ1-1	NA	TRBD1	TGTGCCAGCAGTACAAGACAGGGGACGAACACTGAAGCTTTCTTT	CASSTRQGTNTEAFF
TRBV7-2	TRBJ2-1	NA	TRBD2	TGTGCCAGCAGGTTAGCGGGAGGGAGGGGGTACAATGAGCAGTTCTTC	CASRLAGGRGYNEQFF
TRBV6-5	TRBJ1-2	NA	TRBD1	TGTGCCAGCAGTTACAGCCCGACAGGGTTCGGCTATGGCTACACCTTC	CASSYSPTGFGYGYTF
TRBV5-1	TRBJ2-1	NA	NA	TGCGCCAGCAGCACCCGGGGGCTGGCTAGGCACAATGAGCAGTTCTTC	CASSTRGLARHNEQFF
TRBV3-1	TRBJ2-3	NA	TRBD2	TGTGCCAGCAGCCTCCAGGTGGGCGGGGGTGCAGATACGCAGTATTTT	CASSLQVGGGADTQYF
TRBV2	TRBJ1-2	few	NA	TGTGCCAGCAGTTCCGGGCCCAACTATGGCTACACCTTC	CASSSGPNYGYTF
TRBV5-1	TRBJ1-2	NA	NA	TGCGCCAGCAGCCTACTGACCGGGACAACGAGGCGTGGCTACACCTTC	CASSLLTGTTRRGYTF
TRBV13	TRBJ2-5	NA	TRBD1	TGTGCCAGCAGCTTAGGTCCCGGGACAGGGGTAGAGACCCAGTACTTC	CASSLGPGTGVETQYF
TRBV20-1	TRBJ2-5	NA	NA	TGCAGTGCTAGAGGTGAGCTAGGGAAGACTCAAGAGACCCAGTACTTC	CSARGELGKTQETQYF
TRBV20-1	TRBJ2-3	NA	NA	TGCAGTGCGTACTCGGATACGCAGTATTTT	CSAYSDTQYF
TRBV30	TRBJ2-5	NA	NA	TGTGCCTGCACGACGGGCTCCCTGCAAGAGACCCAGTACTTC	CACTTGSLQETQYF
TRBV24-1	TRBJ1-1	NA	NA	TGTGCCACCAGTGATTCCCGATCGGGGCGCCGGGGAGCTTTCTTT	CATSDSRSGRRGAFF
TRBV20-1	TRBJ1-6	NA	TRBD1	TGCAGTGCTAGAGATCTGGGACAGCTAAATAATTCACCCCTCCACTTT	CSARDLGQLNNSPLHF
TRBV20-1	TRBJ2-1	NA	TRBD2	TGCAGTGCTAGAGATGCCCTAGCGGGAGGGTGGGAGCAGTTCTTC	CSARDALAGGWEQFF
TRBV2	TRBJ2-1	NA	TRBD2	TGTGCCAGCAGGATGAGACTAGCGGGAAACAATGAGCAGTTCTTC	CASRMRLAGNNEQFF